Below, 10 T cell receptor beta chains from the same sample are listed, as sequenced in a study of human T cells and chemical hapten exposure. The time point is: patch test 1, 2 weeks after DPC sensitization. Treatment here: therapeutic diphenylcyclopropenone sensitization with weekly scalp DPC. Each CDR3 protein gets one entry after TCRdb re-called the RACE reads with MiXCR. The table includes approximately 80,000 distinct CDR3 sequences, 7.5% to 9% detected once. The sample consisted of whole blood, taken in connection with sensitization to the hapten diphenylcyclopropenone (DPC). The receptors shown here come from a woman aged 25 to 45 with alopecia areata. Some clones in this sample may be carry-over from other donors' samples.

The CDR3 DNA is TGTGCCATCAGTGTGACTCTTAGCGGGGCCCATTCAGATACGCAGTATTTT. Residues: CAISVTLSGAHSDTQYF. This chain connects TRBV10-3 to TRBJ2-3; 8 bases match TRBD2. Germline V lookup: CDR1 ENHRY, CDR2 SYGVKD. The V and J ends lost 4 bases and 4 bases, in that order; junction bases with no gene match: 13. The CDR3 spans 17 residues.

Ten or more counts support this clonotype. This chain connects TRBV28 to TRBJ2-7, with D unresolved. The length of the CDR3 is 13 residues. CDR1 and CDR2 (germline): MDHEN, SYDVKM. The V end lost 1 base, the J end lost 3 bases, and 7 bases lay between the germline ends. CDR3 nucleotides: TGTGCCAGCAGTTTATTCGTGAGCTACGAGCAGTACTTC. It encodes CASSLFVSYEQYF.

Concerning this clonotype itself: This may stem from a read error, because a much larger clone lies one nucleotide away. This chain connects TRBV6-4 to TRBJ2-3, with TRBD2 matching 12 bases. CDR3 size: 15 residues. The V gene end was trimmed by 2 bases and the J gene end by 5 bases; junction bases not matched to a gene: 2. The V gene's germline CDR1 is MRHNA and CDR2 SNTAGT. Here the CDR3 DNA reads TGTGCCAGCAGTGACGAGACTAGCGGGGGAGATACGCAGTATTTT. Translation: CASSDETSGGDTQYF.

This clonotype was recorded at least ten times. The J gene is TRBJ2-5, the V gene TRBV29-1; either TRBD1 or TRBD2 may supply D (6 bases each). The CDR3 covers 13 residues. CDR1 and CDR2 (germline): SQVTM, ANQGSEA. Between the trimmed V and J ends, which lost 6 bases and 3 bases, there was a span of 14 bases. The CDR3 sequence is CSVRGHQKETQYF. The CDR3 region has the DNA TGCAGCGTACGGGGGCATCAGAAAGAGACCCAGTACTTC.

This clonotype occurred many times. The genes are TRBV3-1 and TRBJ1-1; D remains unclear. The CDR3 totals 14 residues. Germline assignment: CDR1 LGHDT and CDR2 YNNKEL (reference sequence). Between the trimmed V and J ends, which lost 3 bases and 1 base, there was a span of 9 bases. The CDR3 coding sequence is TGTGCCAGCAGCCAGAGACAAAAGAACACTGAAGCTTTCTTT. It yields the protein CASSQRQKNTEAFF.

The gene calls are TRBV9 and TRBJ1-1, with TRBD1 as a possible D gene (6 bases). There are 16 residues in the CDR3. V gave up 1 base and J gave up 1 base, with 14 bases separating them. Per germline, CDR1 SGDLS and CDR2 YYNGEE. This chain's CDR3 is CASSVSLGGRNTEAFF. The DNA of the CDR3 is TGTGCCAGCAGCGTAAGCCTGGGGGGGCGGAACACTGAAGCTTTCTTT.

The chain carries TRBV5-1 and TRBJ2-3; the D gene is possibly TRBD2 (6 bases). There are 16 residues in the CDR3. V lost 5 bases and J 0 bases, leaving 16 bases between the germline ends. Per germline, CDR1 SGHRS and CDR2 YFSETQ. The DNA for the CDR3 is TGCGCCAGCAGTCGTGGGACTGGGTCTAGCACAGATACGCAGTATTTT. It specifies CASSRGTGSSTDTQYF.

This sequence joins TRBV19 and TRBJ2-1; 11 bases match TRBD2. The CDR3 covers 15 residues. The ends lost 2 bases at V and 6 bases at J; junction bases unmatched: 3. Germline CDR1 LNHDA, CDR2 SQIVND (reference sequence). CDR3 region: CASSIRLAGGNEQFF. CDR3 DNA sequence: TGTGCCAGTAGTATACGGCTAGCGGGGGGCAATGAGCAGTTCTTC.

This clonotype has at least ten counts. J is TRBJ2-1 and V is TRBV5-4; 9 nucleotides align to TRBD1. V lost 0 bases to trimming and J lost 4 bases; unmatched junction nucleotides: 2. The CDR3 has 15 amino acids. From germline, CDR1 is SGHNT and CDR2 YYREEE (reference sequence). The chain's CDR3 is CASSLDRGRYNEQFF. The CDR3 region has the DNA TGTGCCAGCAGCTTGGACAGGGGGCGATACAATGAGCAGTTCTTC.

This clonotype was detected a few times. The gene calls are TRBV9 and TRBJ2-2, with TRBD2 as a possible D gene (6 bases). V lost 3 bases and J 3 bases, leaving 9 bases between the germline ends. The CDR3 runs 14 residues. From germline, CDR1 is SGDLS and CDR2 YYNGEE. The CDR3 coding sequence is TGTGCCAGCAGCGGCGGGGATTACACCGGGGAGCTGTTTTTT. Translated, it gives CASSGGDYTGELFF. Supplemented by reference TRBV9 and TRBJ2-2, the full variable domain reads DSGVTQTPKHLITATGQRVTLRCSPRSGDLSVYWYQQSLDQGLQFLIQYYNGEERAKGNILERFSAQQFPDLHSELNLSSLELGDSALYFCASSGGDYTGELFFGEGSRLTVL.